The 7 T cell receptor beta chains in this list originate from one sample, sequenced in a study of T cells in Graves' hyperthyroidism and ophthalmopathy (dated by TCRdb to the late 2010s). Libraries came from multiplex PCR. Instrument on record: Illumina HiSeq 2000. The TCR beta CDR3 regions were amplified from the RNA transcripts. A first-round RT-PCR of the TCR CDR3 used the HTBI primer set with the Qiagen OneStep RT-PCR kit. Through fastp at Q25 and MiXCR, TCRdb rebuilt clones from the public reads, retaining in-frame beta chains. Entries are consolidated by CDR3 protein sequence, retaining the most common genes and DNA. This sample comprises over 350,000 distinct CDR3 sequences, over 13% of them detected only once. 28% of the sample belongs to the ten largest clones. Sequenced: blood. The receptors here all came from a man in his forties or fifties with Graves' ophthalmopathy.

Worth noting for this clonotype: One end of the junction is discordant with germline, which a read error may explain. The chain is built from TRBV20-1 and TRBJ2-6; TRBD1 matches at 8 bases. Germline lookup yields CDR1 DFQATT and CDR2 SNEGSKA (reference sequence). The CDR3 totals 12 residues. For the CDR3, the DNA is TGCAGTGCTGGGGACAGGACAAGTCCCCCATCTTTC. It specifies CSAGDRTSPPSF.

This clonotype was observed at least ten times. This sequence joins TRBV11-2 and TRBJ2-5; possibly TRBD2 for D (6 bases). In germline, CDR1 is SGHAT, CDR2 FQNNGV. The CDR3 is 14 amino acids. Trimming left V 3 bases short and J 4 bases short, with 12 bases between. The CDR3 nucleotides are TGTGCCAGCAGCTTTCTGAATAGCGGAGAGACCCAGTACTTC. It codes for CASSFLNSGETQYF.

This clonotype was observed at least ten times. This sequence joins TRBV2 and TRBJ2-7; D is perhaps TRBD1 (5 bases). V lost 3 bases and J 2 bases, leaving 17 bases between the germline ends. The CDR3 sequence is 16 residues long. Germline CDR1 and CDR2: SNHLY and FYNNEI. The chain's CDR3 is CASSDTMWGRTYEQYF. The CDR3 coding sequence is TGTGCCAGCAGTGATACGATGTGGGGCCGAACCTACGAGCAGTACTTC.

This clonotype was observed at least ten times. This rearrangement joins TRBV6-1 to TRBJ1-5; 7 nucleotides align to TRBD1. Germline V CDR1 and CDR2: MNHNS, SASEGT. The CDR3 is made up of 16 amino acids. With 6 bases clipped from V and 3 bases from J, the junction kept 11 bases outside the gene matches. The CDR3 region has the DNA TGTGCCAGCAGCAAATTAGGACAGGTATTCAATCAGCCCCAGCATTTT. Translated: CASSKLGQVFNQPQHF.

The chain links TRBV12-3 or TRBV12-4 to TRBJ1-6, with TRBD1 identical over 7 bases. This CDR3 contains 17 residues. The V and J ends lost 6 bases and 6 bases, in that order; junction bases with no gene match: 14. The CDR3 DNA reads as TGTGCCAGCAGCTCTTCAGAACAGGGGACGTTTAATTCACCCCTCCACTTT. Its translation: CASSSSEQGTFNSPLHF.

This clonotype occurred many times. The chain recombines TRBV30 with TRBJ1-1; a weak D match, TRBD1 (5 bases). The ends were cut back, 4 bases at V and 6 bases at J, with 18 bases in the middle. CDR3 length equals 14 residues. The germline gives CDR1 GTSNPN, CDR2 SVGIG (reference sequence). This CDR3 reads CAWIMELGVPEAFF. In DNA, the CDR3 is TGTGCCTGGATTATGGAGTTAGGGGTACCTGAAGCTTTCTTT.

There are a few counts of this clonotype. The chain couples TRBV6-1 to TRBJ1-5; no clear D gene. With 7 bases removed from V and 7 bases from J, the gap between germline ends came to 17 bases. CDR1 is MNHNS and CDR2 is SASEGT in the germline V gene. The CDR3 is 14 amino acids. The CDR3 sequence: CASIASTIGQPQHF. For the CDR3, the DNA is TGTGCCAGCATCGCATCCACAATCGGACAGCCCCAGCATTTT.